The 19 T cell receptor beta chains below were found in one sample sequenced in a study of tumor-infiltrating lymphocytes in primary liver carcinoma (dated by TCRdb to 2015 to 2018). Sequencing was carried out with an Illumina HiSeq 2500. A constant-region primer and ProtoScript II reverse transcriptase were used to reverse-transcribe TCRbeta-specific cDNA from about 0.55 ug total RNA. Three nested multiplex PCR rounds, following a slightly modified ARM-PCR procedure, were used to build the TCRbeta libraries. Multiplex TRBV1-TRBV30 forward primers and a Cbeta reverse primer were used in the first two PCR rounds, each of which was run for about 10 cycles. TCRdb trimmed public reads at Q25 via fastp, called clones via MiXCR and kept in-frame beta chains. For every CDR3 protein sequence, its rows merge into one entry that carries the most common genes and DNA. This sample lists some 180,000 distinct CDR3 sequences; over 45% were detected once. 70% to 80% of the sample belongs to the ten largest clones.

RNA from unsorted whole blood was extracted with TRIzol reagent, and germline DNA was obtained with the DNeasy Blood & Tissue kit. Sequencing input: peripheral blood. The receptors stem from a man aged 40-55 years with primary liver carcinoma and hepatitis B virus infection.

Concerning this clonotype: This may come from a read error, since a much larger clone is one base off. The J gene is TRBJ2-3, the V gene TRBV11-2; D is possibly TRBD2 (5 bases). This CDR3 region has 15 residues. In germline, CDR1 is SGHAT, CDR2 FQNNGV. CDR3 DNA: TGTGCCAGCAGCGGCGGGCGCCTAAGCATAGATACGCAGTATTTT. It translates to CASSGGRLSIDTQYF. Combining the CDR3 with reference TRBV11-2 and TRBJ2-3 gives the whole variable domain EAGVAQSPRYKIIEKRQSVAFWCNPISGHATLYWYQQILGQGPKLLIQFQNNGVVDDSQLPKDRFSAERLKGVDSTLKIQPAKLEDSAVYLCASSGGRLSIDTQYFGPGTRLTVL.

This clonotype was seen many times. The chain employs TRBV12-3 or TRBV12-4 and TRBJ1-2; D is possibly TRBD1 (5 bases). This CDR3 is 14 amino acids long. Trimming pared 1 base from V and 5 bases from J, leaving 11 bases between. DNA of the CDR3: TGTGCCAGCAGTTTAGACAGGCGATTGTATGGCTACACCTTC. It yields the protein CASSLDRRLYGYTF.

V usage is TRBV6-7 and J usage is TRBJ1-5, with 7 bases identical to TRBD1. TRBV6-7 is identified as an open reading frame with a role that is uncertain. The V gene end was trimmed by 0 bases and the J gene end by 1 base; junction bases not matched to a gene: 12. The CDR3 is 19 amino acids. This CDR3 reads CASSYSHPRQGPSNQPQHF. The CDR3 DNA follows: TGTGCCAGCAGTTACTCCCATCCTCGACAGGGCCCGAGCAATCAGCCCCAGCATTTT.

This clonotype appeared a single time. The CDR3 DNA reads as TGTGCCAGCAGCTCGAGGGTGGGAGGCTCCTACGAGCAGTACTTC. Encoded protein: CASSSRVGGSYEQYF. The chain carries TRBV11-2 and TRBJ2-7; TRBD2 might be the D (6 bases). The V gene's germline CDR1 is SGHAT and CDR2 FQNNGV. The CDR3 consists of 15 residues. V was shortened by 4 bases and J by 0 bases, with 13 bases between the two germline ends.

Of note for this clonotype: Relative to the germline gene, one junction end is altered; a read error may explain this. The chain joins TRBV6-5 to TRBJ2-7, with 8 bases aligning to TRBD1. Germline V lookup: CDR1 MNHEY, CDR2 SVGAGI. The CDR3 has 14 amino acids. CDR3 DNA sequence: TGTGACAGCAGTTACGACAGGGGTAACCATGAGCAGTACTTC. Amino acids: CDSSYDRGNHEQYF.

The chain couples TRBV10-2 to TRBJ2-3, with 10 bases matching TRBD2. CDR3 size: 17 residues. V lost 0 bases and J lost 3; bases outside the gene matches: 6. Germline assignment: CDR1 WSHSY and CDR2 SAAADI. CDR3 in amino acids: CASSESIAGGMTDTQYF. The CDR3 bases are TGCGCCAGCAGTGAGTCGATAGCGGGAGGTATGACAGATACGCAGTATTTT.

The genes are TRBV7-9 and TRBJ2-3; TRBD1 aligns across 7 bases. The CDR3 sequence is 15 residues long. Looked up from germline, CDR1 is SEHNR and CDR2 is FQNEAQ (reference sequence). Trimming cost V 5 bases and J 5 bases; bases outside gene matches: 10. CDR3 sequence reads: CASSRTDRVEDTQYF. CDR3 in DNA: TGTGCCAGCAGCCGAACAGACAGGGTTGAAGATACGCAGTATTTT.

The chain has TRBV29-1 and TRBJ2-3, with D maybe TRBD1 (6 bases). The CDR3 totals 15 residues. The V end lost 3 bases, the J end lost 0 bases, and 13 bases lay between the germline ends. CDR1 is SQVTM, CDR2 ANQGSEA, per germline. CDR3 residues: CSVDDGRGSTDTQYF. The CDR3 DNA reads as TGCAGCGTTGACGATGGCAGGGGTAGCACAGATACGCAGTATTTT.

A note on this clonotype: One end of the junction is discordant with germline, which a read error may explain. The chain carries TRBV6-5 and TRBJ2-1; D is possibly TRBD1 or TRBD2 (5 bases each). Germline CDR1 reads MNHEY; CDR2 reads SVGAGI. The CDR3 length is 16 residues. CDR3 DNA: TGTGTCAGCAAAGTGGGGTTTTGGGGGACGGACAATGAGCAGTTCTTC. Translating gives CVSKVGFWGTDNEQFF.

The rearrangement uses TRBV10-3 and TRBJ2-1; 7 bases match TRBD2. The CDR3 is 15 residues long. Looked up from germline, CDR1 is ENHRY and CDR2 is SYGVKD. Germline trimming cut 4 bases from V and 7 bases from J; bases unmatched to any gene: 10. The CDR3 region is CAISVKEREGNEQFF. The CDR3 bases are TGTGCCATCAGTGTTAAGGAGCGGGAAGGGAATGAGCAGTTCTTC.

For this clonotype: This may arise from a read error, as a much more abundant clone is one base away. The CDR3 spells CASSLESFKGGFETQYF. For the CDR3, the DNA is TGTGCCAGCAGCTTAGAGTCCTTTAAGGGCGGGTTTGAGACCCAGTACTTC. This chain uses TRBV11-2 with TRBJ2-5; tentatively, D is TRBD2 (5 bases). Germline assignment: CDR1 SGHAT and CDR2 FQNNGV. The CDR3 extends over 17 amino acids. Trimming cost V 0 bases and J 5 bases, with 19 bases left between them.

Turning to this clonotype: Given a much more abundant clone one base away, this may be a read error. The chain is built from TRBV29-1 and TRBJ2-2; no clear D gene. CDR1 SQVTM and CDR2 ANQGSEA come from the germline V gene. V lost 5 bases to trimming and J lost 4 bases, with 14 bases between them. The CDR3 is 14 residues long. As DNA, the CDR3 is TGCAGCGTTCGCGGCACCGGGTCCACCGGGGAGCTGTTTTTT. This encodes CSVRGTGSTGELFF.

A remark on this clonotype: A clone one base away is much larger, so this may be a read error. This is likely a read error, given that the CDR3 carries no conserved phenylalanine or tryptophan at its end. The chain links TRBV29-1 to TRBJ2-1; 8 nucleotides match TRBD2. With V trimmed by 3 bases and J by 2 bases, 6 bases remained unmatched. CDR1 is SQVTM and CDR2 is ANQGSEA in the germline V gene. The length of the CDR3 is 15 residues. As DNA, the CDR3 is TGCAGCGTTGATGGTTCGGGAGGGCCCTACAATGAGCAGTTCTTA. Protein: CSVDGSGGPYNEQFL.

This chain uses TRBV5-4 with TRBJ2-3; TRBD2 matches at 10 bases. Trimming at V came to 6 bases and at J to 9 bases, leaving 16 bases not matched to a gene. Germline V CDR1 and CDR2: SGHNT, YYREEE (reference sequence). This CDR3 spans 16 amino acids. The CDR3, as DNA: TGTGCCAGCAACACCGAGCGGGAGGGGATCAAGAGGACGCAGTATTTT. This gives the protein CASNTEREGIKRTQYF.

The rearrangement joins TRBV6-2 or TRBV6-3 to TRBJ2-7, with a possible D match to TRBD1 (5 bases). The CDR3 covers 14 residues. Germline CDR1 is MNHEY and CDR2 is SVGEGT. Trimming removed 0 bases at V and 1 base at J, with 7 bases between. The CDR3 sequence: CASSYSTVSYEQYF. CDR3 DNA: TGTGCCAGCAGTTACTCGACAGTGTCCTACGAGCAGTACTTC.

This sequence joins TRBV6-1 and TRBJ2-7; D unclear. In germline, CDR1 is MNHNS, CDR2 SASEGT. The V gene lost 5 bases and the J gene lost 3 bases, with 8 bases spanning the gap. The CDR3 runs to 12 residues. The DNA of the CDR3 is TGTGCCAGCAGTTCCAAGATCTACGAGCAGTACTTC. Protein: CASSSKIYEQYF.

The V call is TRBV5-4, the J call TRBJ2-7; 11 positions match TRBD2. Trimming took 6 bases from V and 6 from J; bases not matched to a gene: 14. The CDR3 length is 16 residues. Germline V gene sequence: CDR1 SGHNT, CDR2 YYREEE (reference sequence). CDR3 sequence reads: CASTPDLGLADSEQYF. The CDR3, as DNA: TGTGCCAGCACCCCCGACCTGGGACTAGCGGATTCCGAGCAGTACTTC.

This clonotype appeared a few times. This chain uses TRBV6-5 with TRBJ2-2; 7 bases agree with TRBD2. Looked up from germline, CDR1 is MNHEY and CDR2 is SVGAGI. V dropped 0 bases and J dropped 4; count of bases not matched to a gene: 5. The CDR3 is made up of 16 amino acids. The CDR3 loop is CASSYSGGGGTGELFF. DNA of the CDR3: TGTGCCAGCAGTTACTCAGGCGGGGGTGGCACCGGGGAGCTGTTTTTT.

V and J are TRBV5-5 and TRBJ1-1; D might be TRBD1 (5 bases). The CDR3 covers 16 residues. Trimming removed 4 bases at V and 0 bases at J, with 16 bases between. Germline V gene sequence: CDR1 SGHKS, CDR2 YYEKEE (reference sequence). CDR3 nucleotide sequence: TGTGCCAGCAGCGGCTCCGAGGACACCTTGAACACTGAAGCTTTCTTT. Its protein product is CASSGSEDTLNTEAFF.